One sample yielded the 30 T cell receptor beta chains listed below, sequenced in a study of blood T cell repertoires in COVID-19. The data were produced by immunoSEQ multiplex PCR, yet TCRdb's version contains in-frame clones alone and is incomplete. The sample carries 100,000 or so clones, roughly four fifths recorded once. What was sequenced was peripheral blood. The receptors shown here come from a man between 60 and 75 years old with acute or convalescent COVID-19.

This clone appeared a single time. This chain joins TRBV7-2 and TRBJ2-4; D is possibly TRBD2 (6 bases). The CDR3 is 18 residues long. Trimming cost V 5 bases and J 3 bases, with 23 bases left between them. Germline loops: CDR1 SGHTA, CDR2 FQGNSA. CDR3 sequence: CASSPLGLPDYFKNIQYF. CDR3 nucleotides: TGTGCCAGCAGCCCCCTCGGTCTCCCGGACTATTTCAAAAACATTCAGTACTTC.

The CDR3 sequence is CASSTGQGGYGYTF. As DNA, the CDR3 is TGTGCCAGTAGTACTGGACAGGGTGGCTATGGCTACACCTTC. The chain links TRBV19 to TRBJ1-2; 8 bases line up with TRBD1. The CDR3 runs 14 residues. With 4 bases clipped from V and 4 bases from J, the junction kept 5 bases outside the gene matches. The germline V gene encodes CDR1 LNHDA and CDR2 SQIVND (reference sequence).

The chain has TRBV11-1 and TRBJ1-1; a weak D match, TRBD1 (5 bases). Germline V gene sequence: CDR1 SGHAT, CDR2 FQDESV (reference sequence). Trimming pared 6 bases from V and 2 bases from J, leaving 19 bases between. The CDR3 extends over 16 amino acids. The CDR3: CASSSRGGTYNTEAFF. CDR3 DNA sequence: TGTGCCAGCAGTTCACGGGGGGGAACCTATAACACTGAAGCTTTCTTT.

This clone showed up just a few times. The V and J genes are TRBV5-1 and TRBJ1-3; D is unclear. Trimming pared 0 bases from V and 0 bases from J, leaving 7 bases between. Germline CDR1 SGHRS, CDR2 YFSETQ. This CDR3 spans 15 amino acids. DNA for the CDR3: TGCGCCAGCAGCTTGGCTGACTTCTCTGGAAACACCATATATTTT. Its translation is CASSLADFSGNTIYF.

This clone came up many times. Within the sample, other DNA sequences also encode this same CDR3. The chain carries TRBV5-1 and TRBJ2-7, with 12 bases identical to TRBD1. Germline V gene lookup returns CDR1 SGHRS and CDR2 YFSETQ. CDR3 length: 14 residues. V shed 4 bases, J shed 5 bases, and the junction held 4 bases outside the gene matches. CDR3 sequence: CASSPGQGAHEQYF. CDR3 bases: TGCGCCAGCAGCCCGGGACAGGGGGCCCACGAGCAGTACTTC.

The CDR3 loop is CASQNRKERVMDIQYF. CDR3 sequence (DNA): TGTGCCAGTCAAAATCGTAAAGAGAGGGTTATGGACATTCAGTACTTC. The genes are TRBV19 and TRBJ2-4, with a weak D call TRBD2 (5 bases). Trimming removed 8 bases from V and 8 bases from J, with 25 bases in between. Germline loops: CDR1 LNHDA, CDR2 SQIVND (reference sequence). The CDR3 is 16 amino acids.

This chain joins TRBV24-1 and TRBJ1-2, with 9 bases aligning to TRBD1. The CDR3 length is 13 residues. The germline gives CDR1 KGHDR, CDR2 SFDVKD. The J segment lost 11 bases and the V segment lost 5 bases, leaving 8 bases of the junction unmatched. CDR3 protein: CATSAGQGAGYTF. As DNA, the CDR3 is TGTGCCACCAGTGCGGGACAGGGAGCCGGGTACACCTTC.

The V gene is TRBV7-8, the J gene TRBJ2-5, with D perhaps TRBD1 (6 bases). CDR1 is SGHVS and CDR2 is FQNEAQ in the germline V gene. The CDR3 contains 16 residues. V was shortened by 1 base and J by 1 base, with 13 bases between the two germline ends. CDR3 sequence reads: CASSLGDRPFQETQYF. Written as DNA, the CDR3 is TGTGCCAGCAGCTTAGGCGACAGGCCCTTCCAAGAGACCCAGTACTTC.

The genes are TRBV7-9 and TRBJ1-1; 7 nucleotides align to TRBD1. Germline trimming cut 5 bases from V and 1 base from J; bases unmatched to any gene: 7. Germline loops: CDR1 SEHNR, CDR2 FQNEAQ (reference sequence). This CDR3 contains 15 residues. The CDR3 sequence is CASSPPGTANTEAFF. The CDR3 DNA reads TGTGCCAGCAGCCCCCCCGGGACAGCGAACACTGAAGCTTTCTTT. The whole variable domain, filled in from reference TRBV7-9 and TRBJ1-1, reads DTGVSQNPRHKITKRGQNVTFRCDPISEHNRLYWYRQTLGQGPEFLTYFQNEAQLEKSRLLSDRFSAERPKGSFSTLEIQRTEQGDSAMYLCASSPPGTANTEAFFGQGTRLTVV.

The chain uses TRBV7-8 and TRBJ1-2; the match to TRBD1 covers 7 bases. Germline CDR1 reads SGHVS; CDR2 reads FQNEAQ. The J segment lost 5 bases and the V segment lost 11 bases, leaving 11 bases of the junction unmatched. This CDR3 comprises 13 residues. CDR3 loop: CAGAEGAGYGYTF. DNA for the CDR3: TGTGCCGGTGCTGAGGGGGCGGGATATGGCTACACCTTC.

This chain joins TRBV5-1 and TRBJ1-1, with D perhaps TRBD1 (6 bases). The CDR3 loop spans 13 amino acids. CDR1 and CDR2 (germline): SGHRS, YFSETQ. Trimming stripped 2 bases from V and 1 base from J, with 6 bases between. For the CDR3, the DNA is TGCGCCAGCAGCTTCAGGGGGAACACTGAAGCTTTCTTT. It yields the protein CASSFRGNTEAFF.

V is TRBV30 and J is TRBJ2-4; 10 nucleotides agree with TRBD1. J lost 6 bases, V lost 4 bases, and 12 bases had no gene match. From germline, CDR1 is GTSNPN and CDR2 SVGIG (reference sequence). CDR3 size: 16 residues. The CDR3 here is CAWNRDRGFSSNIQYF. The CDR3 bases are TGTGCCTGGAATAGGGACAGGGGATTCTCATCAAACATTCAGTACTTC.

The V call is TRBV5-1, the J call TRBJ2-7, with 8 bases matching TRBD2. This CDR3 has 14 amino acids. V lost 0 bases and J lost 6; bases outside the gene matches: 5. Germline V lookup: CDR1 SGHRS, CDR2 YFSETQ. The CDR3 spells CASSLEAGVSEQYV. The CDR3 nucleotides are TGCGCCAGCAGCTTGGAAGCGGGAGTATCCGAGCAGTACGTC.

About this clone itself: The same CDR3 arises from other DNA sequences in this sample as well. The chain carries TRBV19 and TRBJ1-1, with D maybe TRBD1 (6 bases). Germline lookup yields CDR1 LNHDA and CDR2 SQIVND (reference sequence). This CDR3 contains 12 residues. The germline V and J ends were trimmed by 6 bases and 2 bases, with 7 bases remaining between them. The CDR3 is CASRDRNTEAFF. The CDR3 DNA is TGTGCCAGTAGGGACAGAAACACTGAAGCTTTCTTT.

There are many counts of this clone. This chain joins TRBV2 and TRBJ1-2; TRBD1 agrees at 9 bases. Trimming removed 3 bases from V and 4 bases from J; junction bases left unmatched: 6. Germline V lookup: CDR1 SNHLY, CDR2 FYNNEI. CDR3 size: 15 residues. CDR3 sequence (DNA): TGTGCCAGCAGTGACCGAGGACAGGGGATCTATGGCTACACCTTC. The encoded protein is CASSDRGQGIYGYTF.

This clone is a singleton in its sample. This chain links TRBV10-1 with TRBJ1-2, with D unresolved. This CDR3 comprises 14 residues. The germline gives CDR1 WNHNN, CDR2 SYGVQD (reference sequence). The germline V and J ends were trimmed by 2 bases and 5 bases, with 12 bases remaining between them. CDR3 DNA: TGCGCCAGCAGTGAGAGGCGGGATGGATATGGCTACACCTTC. This encodes CASSERRDGYGYTF.

This clone was counted a single time. The chain employs TRBV5-1 and TRBJ1-1; the D gene is possibly TRBD1 (5 bases). Germline CDR1 reads SGHRS; CDR2 reads YFSETQ. This CDR3 region has 14 residues. V gave up 7 bases and J gave up 4 bases, with 17 bases separating them. DNA for the CDR3: TGCGCCAGCTCCTGGGGGGGAGAGAGCACTGAAGCTTTCTTT. It encodes CASSWGGESTEAFF.

The chain recombines TRBV9 with TRBJ2-6; D remains unclear. V lost 1 base and J lost 0, with 11 bases in between. CDR3 size: 17 residues. CDR1 and CDR2 from the germline V gene are SGDLS and YYNGEE. CDR3 region: CASSVSSYSSGANVLTF. DNA of the CDR3: TGTGCCAGCAGCGTAAGTAGTTATAGCTCTGGGGCCAACGTCCTGACTTTC.

The rearrangement joins TRBV5-1 to TRBJ2-5; a weak D match, TRBD1 (5 bases). This CDR3 comprises 14 residues. V was shortened by 3 bases and J by 1 base, with 10 bases between the two germline ends. The germline gives CDR1 SGHRS, CDR2 YFSETQ. The CDR3 protein is CASSSGRTQETQYF. CDR3 sequence (DNA): TGCGCCAGCAGCTCAGGGCGGACCCAAGAGACCCAGTACTTC.

The chain has TRBV5-4 and TRBJ1-1; a weak D match, TRBD1 (5 bases). V lost 2 bases to trimming and J lost 6 bases, with 8 bases between them. The CDR3 has 12 residues. CDR1 SGHNT and CDR2 YYREEE come from the germline V gene (reference sequence). The CDR3, as DNA: TGTGCCAGCAGCTTCCAGGGCCCTGAAGCTTTCTTT. Residues: CASSFQGPEAFF.

The gene calls are TRBV28 and TRBJ1-6; D is possibly TRBD1 (6 bases). CDR1 MDHEN and CDR2 SYDVKM come from the germline V gene. V lost 5 bases to trimming and J lost 9 bases, with 14 bases between them. The CDR3 loop spans 14 amino acids. CDR3 DNA: TGTGCCAGCAGTGGAGGACAGAGAAGTTCACCCCTCCACTTT. Protein product: CASSGGQRSSPLHF. The whole variable domain, filled in from reference TRBV28 and TRBJ1-6, reads DVKVTQSSRYLVKRTGEKVFLECVQDMDHENMFWYRQDPGLGLRLIYFSYDVKMKEKGDIPEGYSVSREKKERFSLILESASTNQTSMYLCASSGGQRSSPLHFGNGTRLTVT.

This chain links TRBV7-9 with TRBJ1-1; possible D gene TRBD1, 6 bases. V shed 5 bases and J shed 4 bases, with 14 bases lying between them. Germline CDR1 and CDR2: SEHNR and FQNEAQ (reference sequence). The CDR3 runs 14 residues. For the CDR3, the DNA is TGTGCCAGCAGCGGACTGGACAGCTCCACTGAAGCTTTCTTT. It yields the protein CASSGLDSSTEAFF.

This clone was seen once. The CDR3 loop is CAISGQGGNQPQHF. In nucleotides, the CDR3 is TGTGCCATCAGTGGACAGGGTGGCAATCAGCCCCAGCATTTT. V is TRBV10-3 and J is TRBJ1-5; 7 bases match TRBD1. V lost 4 bases and J lost 2; bases outside the gene matches: 2. There are 14 residues in the CDR3. CDR1 and CDR2 from the germline V gene are ENHRY and SYGVKD.

This clone was observed a few times. The rearrangement links TRBV14 to TRBJ1-1; D not resolved. Trimming cost V 3 bases and J 1 base, with 15 bases left between them. Germline CDR1 reads SGHDN; CDR2 reads FVKESK. The CDR3 loop spans 16 amino acids. CDR3 residues: CASSHRALRENTEAFF. CDR3 sequence (DNA): TGTGCCAGCAGCCATCGGGCCCTTCGGGAGAACACTGAAGCTTTCTTT.

The table lists this clone with a few counts. V and J are TRBV3-1 (or the pseudogene TRBV3-2) and TRBJ1-2; D uncertain. Trimming shortened V by 0 bases and J by 7 bases, and 6 bases separated the two germline ends. In germline, CDR1 is LGHDT, CDR2 YNNKEL (reference sequence). The CDR3 contains 12 residues. The CDR3 protein is CASSQESVGYTF. CDR3 sequence (DNA): TGTGCCAGCAGCCAAGAATCGGTTGGCTACACCTTC.

The table lists this clone with a count of one. The chain is built from TRBV3-1 (or the pseudogene TRBV3-2) and TRBJ2-2; 10 bases are a match to TRBD1. V lost 2 bases and J lost 7; bases outside the gene matches: 7. The CDR3 extends over 16 amino acids. Germline lookup yields CDR1 LGHDT and CDR2 YNNKEL (reference sequence). The DNA for the CDR3 is TGTGCCAGCAGCCAACGTAGAGACAGGGGGCTCGGGGAGCTGTTTTTT. The encoded protein is CASSQRRDRGLGELFF.

This clone was seen only once. The chain couples TRBV27 to TRBJ2-5, with 11 bases that match TRBD2. Germline V lookup: CDR1 MNHEY, CDR2 SMNVEV (reference sequence). Trimming at V came to 2 bases and at J to 2 bases, leaving 4 bases not matched to a gene. This CDR3 has 16 amino acids. This chain's CDR3 is CASSLLAGGFQETQYF. CDR3 DNA: TGTGCCAGCAGTTTACTAGCGGGGGGCTTTCAAGAGACCCAGTACTTC.

The V gene is TRBV5-1, the J gene TRBJ2-1; TRBD2 is a possible D gene (5 bases). Looked up from germline, CDR1 is SGHRS and CDR2 is YFSETQ. V lost 0 bases and J lost 6, with 7 bases in between. The CDR3 has 13 residues. The CDR3 DNA reads as TGCGCCAGCAGCTTGGGAGCGGCCAATGAGCAGTTCTTC. Residues: CASSLGAANEQFF.

The V gene is TRBV29-1, the J gene TRBJ1-2; no clear D. CDR1 and CDR2 (germline): SQVTM, ANQGSEA. The CDR3 runs 14 residues. The ends were cut back, 6 bases at V and 0 bases at J, with 14 bases in the middle. The DNA for the CDR3 is TGCAGCGTGCCCGAACTGATAGCTAACTATGGCTACACCTTC. Amino acid sequence: CSVPELIANYGYTF.

This clone was seen a single time. The V call is TRBV29-1, the J call TRBJ1-1; 9 bases fit TRBD1. Germline V gene data show CDR1 as SQVTM and CDR2 as ANQGSEA. The CDR3 contains 13 residues. The V and J ends lost 6 bases and 3 bases, in that order; junction bases with no gene match: 5. Here the CDR3 reads CSVVGQGDTEAFF. The CDR3 bases are TGCAGCGTCGTGGGACAGGGAGACACTGAAGCTTTCTTT.